This T cell receptor (beta chain) stems from a study of OX40 agonist ivuxolimab in advanced cancers. CDR3 size: 12 residues. Germline V gene sequence: CDR1 SQVTM, CDR2 ANQGSEA. Germline trimming cut 5 bases from V and 5 bases from J; bases unmatched to any gene: 5. The protocol was immunoSEQ multiplex PCR, while the TCRdb copy is restricted to in-frame clones and leaves out a portion. The sample contains about 73,000 clones, 90% of which appear only once. This TCR was recovered from an adult with an advanced solid tumor such as melanoma, head and neck, liver or kidney cancer. This chain uses TRBV29-1 with TRBJ2-7; 8 bases map to TRBD1. The sample here was CD4+ or CD8+ T cells sorted from blood, taken in a trial of the OX40 agonist ivuxolimab. Here the CDR3 reads CSVKDRENEQYF. CDR3 nucleotides: TGCAGCGTTAAGGACAGGGAGAACGAGCAGTACTTC.